This TCR beta chain came from a study of T cell changes during pregnancy in multiple sclerosis. CDR3 size: 13 residues. Unmatched junction bases numbered 0, after V lost 1 base and J lost 2 bases. Germline CDR1 is GTSNPN and CDR2 is SVGIG (reference sequence). Using immunoSEQ multiplex PCR, the repertoire was profiled, and TCRdb retains in-frame clones only, with some absent. The table has around 70,000 clones, about 91% seen once. The V and J genes are TRBV30 and TRBJ2-5, with 8 bases that match TRBD1. The sequenced sample was peripheral blood, obtained after pregnancy. The TCR comes from a female donor with multiple sclerosis, enrolled in a pregnancy study. CDR3 in amino acids: CAWSGQGQETQYF. DNA for the CDR3: TGTGCCTGGAGTGGACAGGGGCAAGAGACCCAGTACTTC.